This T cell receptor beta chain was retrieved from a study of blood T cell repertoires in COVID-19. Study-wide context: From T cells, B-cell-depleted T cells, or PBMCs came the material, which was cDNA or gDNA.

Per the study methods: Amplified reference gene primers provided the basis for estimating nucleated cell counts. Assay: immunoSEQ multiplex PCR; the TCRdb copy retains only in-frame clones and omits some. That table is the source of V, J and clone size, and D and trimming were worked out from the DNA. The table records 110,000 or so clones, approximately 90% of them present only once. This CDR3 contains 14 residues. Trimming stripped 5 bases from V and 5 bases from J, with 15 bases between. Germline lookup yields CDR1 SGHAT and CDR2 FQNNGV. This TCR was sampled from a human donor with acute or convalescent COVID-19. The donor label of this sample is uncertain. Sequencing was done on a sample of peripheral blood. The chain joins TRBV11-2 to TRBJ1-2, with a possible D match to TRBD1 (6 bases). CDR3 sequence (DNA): TGTGCCAGCAGCGTTCCCAGGGGAGAATATGGCTACACCTTC. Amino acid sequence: CASSVPRGEYGYTF. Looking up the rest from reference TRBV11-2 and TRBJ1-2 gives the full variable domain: EAGVAQSPRYKIIEKRQSVAFWCNPISGHATLYWYQQILGQGPKLLIQFQNNGVVDDSQLPKDRFSAERLKGVDSTLKIQPAKLEDSAVYLCASSVPRGEYGYTFGSGTRLTVV.